The 15 T cell receptor beta chains below were found in one sample sequenced in a study of blood T cell repertoires in COVID-19. The assay was immunoSEQ multiplex PCR, and TCRdb's table has in-frame clones only and misses some. This table holds fewer than 500,000 clones, roughly nine tenths found once. Material: PBMCs or T cells enriched from blood (not recorded which). The receptors come from a woman younger than 30 who had recovered from COVID-19.

This rearrangement joins TRBV7-6 to TRBJ1-4, with 7 bases matching TRBD1. V shed 5 bases, J shed 4 bases, and the junction held 10 bases outside the gene matches. From germline, CDR1 is SGHVS and CDR2 FNYEAQ. CDR3 length: 16 amino acids. Here the CDR3 DNA reads TGTGCCAGCAGCCCACCACCGACAGGGTTTAATGAAAAACTGTTTTTT. This gives the protein CASSPPPTGFNEKLFF.

The chain joins TRBV7-9 to TRBJ1-1, with D maybe TRBD1 (5 bases). Between the trimmed V and J ends, which lost 5 bases and 5 bases, there was a span of 12 bases. Germline assignment: CDR1 SEHNR and CDR2 FQNEAQ (reference sequence). This CDR3 spans 13 amino acids. The CDR3 sequence is CASSGVGGTEAFF. CDR3 coding DNA: TGTGCCAGCAGCGGGGTCGGGGGAACTGAAGCTTTCTTT.

The chain employs TRBV15 and TRBJ2-2, with 11 bases aligning to TRBD2. The CDR3 is 17 residues long. The V and J ends lost 5 bases and 4 bases, in that order; junction bases with no gene match: 9. In germline, CDR1 is LNHNV, CDR2 YYDKDF (reference sequence). CDR3 nucleotides: TGTGCCACCAGCGGTAGCGGGGGGGCAGTGAGCACCGGGGAGCTGTTTTTT. Translation: CATSGSGGAVSTGELFF. Combining the CDR3 with reference TRBV15 and TRBJ2-2 gives the whole variable domain DAMVIQNPRYQVTQFGKPVTLSCSQTLNHNVMYWYQQKSSQAPKLLFHYYDKDFNNEADTPDNFQSRRPNTSFCFLDIRSPGLGDTAMYLCATSGSGGAVSTGELFFGEGSRLTVL.

The chain combines TRBV7-9 with TRBJ1-6, with TRBD1 matching 7 bases. J lost 4 bases, V lost 5 bases, and 5 bases had no gene match. The CDR3 contains 15 residues. The germline CDR1 and CDR2 sequences are SEHNR and FQNEAQ (reference sequence). DNA for the CDR3: TGTGCCAGCAGCCCGGGGACAGATTATAATTCACCCCTCCACTTT. Encoded protein: CASSPGTDYNSPLHF.

V gene TRBV3-1 (or the pseudogene TRBV3-2) combines with J gene TRBJ2-2, with unresolved D. The CDR3 loop spans 14 amino acids. Trimming left V 7 bases short and J 3 bases short, with 12 bases between. CDR1 is LGHDT and CDR2 is YNNKEL in the germline V gene (reference sequence). This CDR3 is CASTSDLDTGELFF. In nucleotides, the CDR3 is TGTGCCAGCACGTCCGATTTAGACACCGGGGAGCTGTTTTTT.

The chain is built from TRBV30 and TRBJ1-3; maybe TRBD1 (5 bases). This CDR3 has 13 amino acids. The V and J ends lost 1 base and 3 bases respectively, with 7 bases between them. Germline V lookup: CDR1 GTSNPN, CDR2 SVGIG (reference sequence). CDR3 in DNA: TGTGCCTGGAGTGCAGGGATTGGAAACACCATATATTTT. Encoded protein: CAWSAGIGNTIYF.

The chain couples TRBV5-1 to TRBJ1-1; TRBD1 agrees at 8 bases. V trimming: 4 bases; J trimming: 4 bases; junction bases outside the gene matches: 6. This CDR3 has 14 amino acids. Germline values: CDR1 SGHRS, CDR2 YFSETQ. The CDR3 spells CASSLTGEVTEAFF. CDR3 DNA sequence: TGCGCCAGCAGCCTGACAGGGGAAGTCACTGAAGCTTTCTTT.

V gene TRBV3-1 (or the pseudogene TRBV3-2) combines with J gene TRBJ2-3, with 11 bases aligning to TRBD2. Trimming took 4 bases from V and 0 from J; bases not matched to a gene: 12. The CDR3 is 19 residues long. From germline, CDR1 is LGHDT and CDR2 YNNKEL (reference sequence). The CDR3 here is CASSPHTSGGHSSTDTQYF. The CDR3 DNA is TGTGCCAGCAGCCCTCACACTAGCGGGGGACATTCTAGCACAGATACGCAGTATTTT.

Note on this clone: Within the sample, other DNA sequences also encode this same CDR3. V is TRBV2 and J is TRBJ1-5; 7 nucleotides agree with TRBD1. The CDR3 loop spans 13 amino acids. V was pared by 8 bases and J by 1 base, with 2 bases of the junction left unmatched. The germline CDR1 and CDR2 sequences are SNHLY and FYNNEI. CDR3 in DNA: TGTGCCAGCCGGGACAGCAGCAATCAGCCCCAGCATTTT. Translation: CASRDSSNQPQHF.

This chain uses TRBV7-2 with TRBJ2-5; D gene ambiguous. The CDR3 spans 14 residues. Germline CDR1 and CDR2: SGHTA and FQGNSA. V was shortened by 5 bases and J by 7 bases, with 17 bases between the two germline ends. The CDR3 coding sequence is TGTGCCAGCAGCCCCCGTAACTTAGAGGCGACCCAGTACTTC. As protein: CASSPRNLEATQYF.

The V call is TRBV5-1, the J call TRBJ1-1; tentatively, D is TRBD1 (6 bases). This CDR3 comprises 14 residues. CDR1 is SGHRS and CDR2 is YFSETQ in the germline V gene. V dropped 4 bases and J dropped 2 bases, with 12 bases sitting between them. The CDR3 spells CASSALQGNTEAFF. Written as DNA, the CDR3 is TGCGCCAGCAGCGCCCTACAGGGAAACACTGAAGCTTTCTTT.

This rearrangement joins TRBV19 to TRBJ2-5, with a tentative D call TRBD2 (6 bases). The V gene lost 5 bases and the J gene lost 5 bases, with 18 bases spanning the gap. CDR3 length: 15 residues. Germline V gene lookup returns CDR1 LNHDA and CDR2 SQIVND (reference sequence). As DNA, the CDR3 is TGTGCCAGTAGTGTCCAAGGAGGGCCGGTGGAGACCCAGTACTTC. It yields the protein CASSVQGGPVETQYF. The full variable domain, its missing parts supplied by reference TRBV19 and TRBJ2-5, is DGGITQSPKYLFRKEGQNVTLSCEQNLNHDAMYWYRQDPGQGLRLIYYSQIVNDFQKGDIAEGYSVSREKKESFPLTVTSAQKNPTAFYLCASSVQGGPVETQYFGPGTRLLVL.

The rearrangement links TRBV9 to TRBJ2-3; TRBD1 might be the D (6 bases). Germline lookup yields CDR1 SGDLS and CDR2 YYNGEE. The CDR3 has 15 residues. V was clipped by 4 bases and J by 6 bases, with 18 bases between them. CDR3 in DNA: TGTGCCAGCAGCCCAGAGGCCCAGGGGCGGGATACGCAGTATTTT. This encodes CASSPEAQGRDTQYF. Full variable domain (missing parts from reference TRBV9 and TRBJ2-3): DSGVTQTPKHLITATGQRVTLRCSPRSGDLSVYWYQQSLDQGLQFLIQYYNGEERAKGNILERFSAQQFPDLHSELNLSSLELGDSALYFCASSPEAQGRDTQYFGPGTRLTVL.

CDR3 sequence: CASSATGGHTEAFF. CDR3 bases: TGTGCCAGCAGCGCCACAGGGGGGCACACTGAAGCTTTCTTT. The chain joins TRBV9 to TRBJ1-1; TRBD1 aligns across 8 bases. CDR3 length equals 14 residues. CDR1 is SGDLS and CDR2 is YYNGEE in the germline V gene. V gave up 3 bases and J gave up 3 bases; unmatched junction bases: 4.

Worth noting for this clone: The same CDR3 arises from other DNA sequences in this sample as well. This chain connects TRBV20-1 to TRBJ2-1; unclear D gene. CDR1 and CDR2 (germline): DFQATT, SNEGSKA (reference sequence). This CDR3 has 11 residues. Trimming stripped 6 bases from V and 3 bases from J, with 6 bases between. The CDR3 region is CSAPLYNEQFF. Written as DNA, the CDR3 is TGCAGTGCCCCCCTCTACAATGAGCAGTTCTTC.